This TCR beta chain was observed in a study of cytomegalovirus exposure and HLA in healthy donors. TCRdb's copy holds only in-frame clones and misses some; the assay was immunoSEQ multiplex PCR. The table records 260,000 or so clones, roughly 91% of them present only once. Trimming stripped 3 bases from V and 4 bases from J, with 18 bases between. Looked up from germline, CDR1 is MDHEN and CDR2 is SYDVKM. The length of the CDR3 is 17 residues. The clonotype was recovered from a woman aged 25 to 39 in good health and CMV-seronegative. The chain combines TRBV28 with TRBJ1-4, with D unresolved. The sample was PBMCs. The DNA of the CDR3 is TGTGCCAGCAGTTTCTGGTCGAGGTCAGATATTAATGAAAAACTGTTTTTT. This translates into CASSFWSRSDINEKLFF.